These 31 T cell receptor beta chains were all obtained from the same sample, sequenced in a study of blood T cell repertoires in COVID-19. Data came from immunoSEQ multiplex PCR; TCRdb stores just in-frame clones and leaves some out. The sample holds 250,000 to 300,000 clones, roughly 79% seen once. Sequencing input: peripheral blood. Receptors were obtained from a woman aged 55-75 years with active or convalescent COVID-19.

The chain carries TRBV27 and TRBJ1-2; D not certain. The V gene's germline CDR1 is MNHEY and CDR2 SMNVEV (reference sequence). V shed 3 bases and J shed 2 bases, with 13 bases lying between them. This CDR3 is 15 amino acids long. The CDR3 is CASSFKWAGNYGYTF. CDR3 in DNA: TGTGCCAGCAGTTTTAAGTGGGCCGGAAACTATGGCTACACCTTC.

The chain employs TRBV9 and TRBJ1-1; TRBD1 aligns across 7 bases. Germline CDR1 reads SGDLS; CDR2 reads YYNGEE. J lost 1 base, V lost 3 bases, and 6 bases had no gene match. The CDR3 extends over 15 amino acids. This CDR3 is CASSATGTENTEAFF. The CDR3 DNA is TGTGCCAGCAGCGCAACCGGGACAGAGAACACTGAAGCTTTCTTT.

CDR3 sequence reads: CASSQPRAKAGYTF. CDR3 sequence (DNA): TGTGCCAGCAGCCAACCCAGGGCCAAGGCTGGCTACACCTTC. The chain has TRBV6-6 and TRBJ1-2; tentative D call: TRBD1 (5 bases). Between the trimmed V and J ends, which lost 6 bases and 7 bases, there was a span of 18 bases. CDR1 and CDR2 from the germline V gene are MNHNY and SVGAGI (reference sequence). CDR3 length equals 14 residues.

The V call is TRBV4-2, the J call TRBJ2-7; 8 nucleotides match TRBD1. Germline V lookup: CDR1 LGHNA, CDR2 YNFKEQ. Trimming cost V 3 bases and J 5 bases; bases outside gene matches: 9. The CDR3 runs 15 residues. The CDR3 coding sequence is TGTGCCAGCAGCCAGGAGCGGACAGGGTGGGACGAGCAGTACTTC. Encoded protein: CASSQERTGWDEQYF.

The rearrangement uses TRBV7-8 and TRBJ1-2; the D is unclear. Germline-derived CDR1 and CDR2 are SGHVS and FQNEAQ. This CDR3 region has 15 residues. Trimming pared 1 base from V and 4 bases from J, leaving 13 bases between. The chain's CDR3 is CASSLGRVISYGYTF. The DNA for the CDR3 is TGTGCCAGCAGCTTAGGGAGGGTGATCTCCTATGGCTACACCTTC.

This clone was counted a single time. The chain carries TRBV14 and TRBJ1-2, with D tentatively TRBD1 (6 bases). The CDR3 is 14 residues long. V was pared by 6 bases and J by 5 bases, with 16 bases between. The germline CDR1 and CDR2 sequences are SGHDN and FVKESK. The CDR3 DNA sequence: TGTGCCAGCAGTCCGGCGCGGACAGTATATGGCTACACCTTC. Residues: CASSPARTVYGYTF.

The J gene is TRBJ2-1, the V gene TRBV6-5; TRBD1 matches 9 bases. This CDR3 is 15 amino acids long. CDR1 and CDR2 from the germline V gene are MNHEY and SVGAGI. Trimming at V came to 0 bases and at J to 8 bases, leaving 5 bases not matched to a gene. The CDR3 bases are TGTGCCAGCAGTTACTCGACAGGGACAGGGTATGAGCAGTTCTTC. It is translated as CASSYSTGTGYEQFF.

The chain's CDR3 is CARRTGTGGEISQPQHF. The CDR3 DNA sequence: TGTGCCAGAAGGACCGGGACAGGGGGGGAAATTAGTCAGCCCCAGCATTTT. The chain has TRBV5-3 and TRBJ1-5; 11 nucleotides line up with TRBD1. TRBV5-3 is flagged as an ORF with uncertain function. This CDR3 region has 17 residues. The V segment lost 5 bases and the J segment 6 bases; nucleotides outside the gene matches: 13.

This sequence joins TRBV11-3 and TRBJ2-2, with D perhaps TRBD1 (7 bases). With 4 bases removed from V and 3 bases from J, the gap between germline ends came to 15 bases. In germline, CDR1 is SGHNT, CDR2 YENEEA. This CDR3 has 16 residues. The CDR3 spells CASSSRQGGYTGELFF. The CDR3 nucleotides are TGTGCCAGCAGCTCAAGACAGGGAGGTTACACCGGGGAGCTGTTTTTT.

The chain carries TRBV5-1 and TRBJ2-7, with TRBD1 matching over 11 bases. Germline CDR1 is SGHRS and CDR2 is YFSETQ. CDR3 length equals 15 residues. Trimming cost V 4 bases and J 4 bases; bases outside gene matches: 7. The CDR3 bases are TGCGCCAGCAGCCTTGCCGGGACAGGGGGTTACGAGCAGTACTTC. Translating it yields CASSLAGTGGYEQYF.

The V and J genes are TRBV27 and TRBJ2-3; D is perhaps TRBD2 (6 bases). Trimming removed 2 bases from V and 6 bases from J, with 12 bases in between. CDR1 MNHEY and CDR2 SMNVEV come from the germline V gene (reference sequence). The CDR3 is made up of 14 amino acids. The CDR3 here is CASSLQGGRDTQYF. For the CDR3, the DNA is TGTGCCAGCAGTTTACAGGGTGGGAGGGATACGCAGTATTTT.

The gene calls are TRBV6-2 or TRBV6-3 and TRBJ2-3, with no clear D. The V and J ends lost 4 bases and 4 bases respectively, with 3 bases between them. The germline V gene encodes CDR1 MNHEY and CDR2 SVGEGT. The CDR3 totals 11 residues. CDR3 DNA: TGTGCCAGCAGTTTAGCAGATACGCAGTATTTT. Translation: CASSLADTQYF.

The chain uses TRBV11-2 and TRBJ1-2; the D gene is possibly TRBD1 (6 bases). This CDR3 region has 14 residues. The V end was cut by 3 bases, the J end by 4 bases, with 12 bases between. Germline CDR1 and CDR2: SGHAT and FQNNGV. In DNA, the CDR3 is TGTGCCAGCAGCTTGTCAGGACAGATCTATGGCTACACCTTC. As protein: CASSLSGQIYGYTF.

V is TRBV21-1 and J is TRBJ1-5; the table names TRBD1, a call not compared with the DNA. TRBV21-1 is a known pseudogene. The CDR3 runs 18 residues. The CDR3 DNA sequence: TGTGCCAGCAGCAAAAGCCCCAAACCGACAGGCTGCAATCAGCCCCAGCATTTT. Its protein product is CASSKSPKPTGCNQPQHF.

This sequence joins TRBV5-4 and TRBJ2-3; perhaps TRBD2 as D (5 bases). V was cut by 3 bases and J by 3 bases, with 11 bases left in between. CDR3 size: 14 residues. The V gene's germline CDR1 is SGHNT and CDR2 YYREEE (reference sequence). The CDR3 loop is CASSSGPGTDTQYF. The CDR3 DNA reads as TGTGCCAGCAGCTCCGGACCGGGGACAGATACGCAGTATTTT.

This clone was counted a few times. The V call is TRBV27, the J call TRBJ2-4; weak D call: TRBD1 (6 bases). The V end lost 3 bases, the J end lost 1 base, and 10 bases lay between the germline ends. CDR3 length: 15 amino acids. Germline V gene data show CDR1 as MNHEY and CDR2 as SMNVEV (reference sequence). CDR3 in DNA: TGTGCCAGCAGTTTCCAGGGGTCGGCCAAAAACATTCAGTACTTC. Amino acids: CASSFQGSAKNIQYF.

The chain links TRBV5-4 to TRBJ2-1; D may be TRBD2 (7 bases). Trimming pared 2 bases from V and 2 bases from J, leaving 11 bases between. CDR1 and CDR2 from the germline V gene are SGHNT and YYREEE (reference sequence). The CDR3 consists of 15 residues. For the CDR3, the DNA is TGTGCCAGCAGCTTTACGGGGGGCACCTACAATGAGCAGTTCTTC. Its translation is CASSFTGGTYNEQFF.

The chain employs TRBV6-5 and TRBJ2-7; 8 bases map to TRBD2. Germline CDR1 MNHEY, CDR2 SVGAGI. This CDR3 spans 15 amino acids. Trimming at V came to 6 bases and at J to 2 bases, leaving 9 bases not matched to a gene. The CDR3 reads CASRRGGGPPYEQYF. CDR3 nucleotide sequence: TGTGCCAGCAGGAGGGGCGGGGGGCCGCCCTACGAGCAGTACTTC.

The chain employs TRBV18 and TRBJ2-1; possible D gene TRBD2, 5 bases. In germline, CDR1 is KGHSH, CDR2 LQKENI. The CDR3 contains 16 residues. V was shortened by 4 bases and J by 1 base, with 14 bases between the two germline ends. CDR3 in amino acids: CASSLGGFGSYNEQFF. In DNA form, the CDR3 reads TGTGCCAGCTCACTGGGCGGGTTCGGGTCCTACAATGAGCAGTTCTTC.

The chain has TRBV6-6 and TRBJ2-1; D is ambiguous. CDR1 is MNHNY and CDR2 is SVGAGI in the germline V gene (reference sequence). The V end lost 8 bases, the J end lost 6 bases, and 17 bases lay between the germline ends. This CDR3 region has 14 residues. The CDR3 region is CASYPLGYSNEQFF. In nucleotides, the CDR3 is TGTGCCAGCTACCCCTTGGGCTACTCCAATGAGCAGTTCTTC.

The J gene is TRBJ2-6, the V gene TRBV5-6; D remains ambiguous. The CDR3 totals 15 residues. V lost 1 base, J lost 0 bases, and 5 bases lay in between. Germline V gene lookup returns CDR1 SGHDT and CDR2 YYEEEE. The CDR3 sequence: CASSLTISGANVLTF. The CDR3 DNA reads TGTGCCAGCAGCTTGACAATCTCTGGGGCCAACGTCCTGACTTTC.

The rearrangement joins TRBV7-6 to TRBJ1-2; TRBD1 matches 7 bases. The CDR3 sequence is 14 residues long. V shed 5 bases and J 0 bases; nucleotides not matched to a gene: 3. Germline assignment: CDR1 SGHVS and CDR2 FNYEAQ. The CDR3 loop is CASSPGTANYGYTF. The CDR3 nucleotides are TGTGCCAGCAGCCCCGGGACAGCTAACTATGGCTACACCTTC.

A single count supports this clone. The chain has TRBV7-2 and TRBJ2-2; TRBD2 is a possible D gene (5 bases). V lost 4 bases and J 6 bases, leaving 21 bases between the germline ends. Germline values: CDR1 SGHTA, CDR2 FQGNSA. The CDR3 consists of 17 residues. CDR3: CASSSNSRVVFAGELFF. Written as DNA, the CDR3 is TGTGCCAGCAGCTCCAATTCGAGGGTAGTATTCGCCGGGGAGCTGTTTTTT.

The rearrangement uses TRBV19 and TRBJ1-5; no clear D. Looked up from germline, CDR1 is LNHDA and CDR2 is SQIVND (reference sequence). The CDR3 has 17 residues. The V end was cut by 4 bases, the J end by 0 bases, with 16 bases between. CDR3 loop: CASSKLPGPYSNQPQHF. The CDR3 DNA reads as TGTGCCAGTAGTAAACTCCCTGGGCCCTATAGCAATCAGCCCCAGCATTTT.

The V and J genes are TRBV9 and TRBJ2-1; 9 nucleotides line up with TRBD2. Trimming cost V 0 bases and J 7 bases; bases outside gene matches: 8. Germline V gene lookup returns CDR1 SGDLS and CDR2 YYNGEE. This CDR3 has 16 amino acids. The CDR3 here is CASSVAGGGAMNEQFF. CDR3 in DNA: TGTGCCAGCAGCGTAGCGGGCGGGGGGGCCATGAATGAGCAGTTCTTC.

The rearrangement joins TRBV19 to TRBJ1-2, with 7 bases that match TRBD1. Germline values: CDR1 LNHDA, CDR2 SQIVND (reference sequence). The ends lost 8 bases at V and 3 bases at J; junction bases unmatched: 6. CDR3 length equals 13 residues. CDR3 DNA: TGTGCCAGTGCTAAAGACAGGGACTATGGCTACACCTTC. This gives the protein CASAKDRDYGYTF.

V is TRBV5-5 and J is TRBJ1-1; D unclear. CDR3 length: 15 amino acids. Germline-derived CDR1 and CDR2 are SGHKS and YYEKEE (reference sequence). V lost 3 bases, J lost 1 base, and 13 bases lay in between. CDR3 amino acids: CASSSSILPNTEAFF. CDR3 sequence (DNA): TGTGCCAGCAGCTCTTCAATACTCCCGAACACTGAAGCTTTCTTT.

This chain links TRBV27 with TRBJ2-2, with D maybe TRBD1 (6 bases). The CDR3 loop spans 14 amino acids. V was shortened by 2 bases and J by 5 bases, with 9 bases between the two germline ends. The germline V gene encodes CDR1 MNHEY and CDR2 SMNVEV (reference sequence). CDR3 coding DNA: TGTGCCAGCAGTTTAGGCCAGGGGACCGGGGAGCTGTTTTTT. Its protein is CASSLGQGTGELFF.

The J gene is TRBJ1-2, the V gene TRBV5-6; D not resolved. This CDR3 region has 12 residues. The germline V and J ends were trimmed by 2 bases and 4 bases, with 6 bases remaining between them. Germline V gives CDR1 SGHDT, CDR2 YYEEEE. The CDR3 nucleotides are TGTGCCAGCAGCTTAGCTGCCTATGGCTACACCTTC. As protein: CASSLAAYGYTF.

This chain uses TRBV9 with TRBJ1-6; D remains unclear. Germline-derived CDR1 and CDR2 are SGDLS and YYNGEE. V shed 4 bases and J shed 7 bases, with 15 bases lying between them. CDR3 length: 15 residues. The CDR3 DNA is TGTGCCAGCAGCACCCGAGCGGGCCTAAATTCACCCCTCCACTTT. Amino acids: CASSTRAGLNSPLHF.

This clone was seen only once. V and J are TRBV12-3 or TRBV12-4 and TRBJ2-1; 9 bases match TRBD1. This CDR3 contains 11 residues. Trimming at V came to 6 bases and at J to 14 bases, leaving 5 bases not matched to a gene. Here the CDR3 reads CASRSGTGKFF. The DNA of the CDR3 is TGTGCCAGCAGGTCCGGGACAGGGAAGTTCTTC.